Below, 17 T cell receptor beta chains from the same sample are listed, as sequenced in a study of T cell responses to AZD1222 COVID-19 vaccine. Clones were sequenced by immunoSEQ multiplex PCR, and TCRdb holds only the in-frame ones, with some missing. This repertoire shows 130,000 or so clones, roughly 88% found once; its top ten account for over 25%. This material consisted of peripheral blood, taken 28 days after the second AZD1222 dose. Source of these receptors: an adult who received the AZD1222 COVID-19 vaccine.

This chain uses TRBV12-3 or TRBV12-4 with TRBJ1-1; the D is unclear. The CDR3 covers 11 residues. V lost 6 bases and J 4 bases, leaving 6 bases between the germline ends. Here the CDR3 DNA reads TGTGCCAGCAGAACGGTCACTGAAGCTTTCTTT. The encoded protein is CASRTVTEAFF.

The CDR3 here is CASSLIPGARETQYF. DNA of the CDR3: TGCGCCAGCAGCTTGATCCCGGGGGCGCGGGAGACCCAGTACTTC. The chain employs TRBV5-1 and TRBJ2-5, with D possibly called TRBD1 or TRBD2 (6 bases each). The ends were cut back, 1 base at V and 5 bases at J, with 15 bases in the middle. This CDR3 is 15 amino acids long. Germline loops: CDR1 SGHRS, CDR2 YFSETQ. Filled out from reference TRBV5-1 and TRBJ2-5, the complete variable domain reads KAGVTQTPRYLIKTRGQQVTLSCSPISGHRSVSWYQQTPGQGLQFLFEYFSETQRNKGNFPGRFSGRQFSNSRSEMNVSTLELGDSALYLCASSLIPGARETQYFGPGTRLLVL.

J is TRBJ1-3 and V is TRBV5-1, with a tentative D call TRBD1 (6 bases). Germline CDR1 is SGHRS and CDR2 is YFSETQ. This CDR3 is built from 16 residues. The V end lost 3 bases, the J end lost 0 bases, and 13 bases lay between the germline ends. DNA for the CDR3: TGCGCCAGCAGCTCTGGACAGTCCCTCTCTGGAAACACCATATATTTT. Translated: CASSSGQSLSGNTIYF.

V and J are TRBV10-1 and TRBJ1-2; maybe TRBD1 (6 bases). With 6 bases removed from V and 2 bases from J, the gap between germline ends came to 10 bases. Germline V lookup: CDR1 WNHNN, CDR2 SYGVQD (reference sequence). The CDR3 contains 13 residues. The CDR3 protein is CASRDRDNYGYTF. The CDR3 nucleotides are TGCGCCAGCAGGGACAGAGACAACTATGGCTACACCTTC.

The chain combines TRBV5-3 with TRBJ1-3; D is ambiguous. TRBV5-3 is an open reading frame whose function is uncertain. Trimming pared 7 bases from V and 0 bases from J, leaving 14 bases between. The CDR3 covers 15 residues. For the CDR3, the DNA is TGTGCCAGATCCGGCCGTGATCCCTCTGGAAACACCATATATTTT. Its translation is CARSGRDPSGNTIYF.

The chain recombines TRBV3-1 (or the pseudogene TRBV3-2) with TRBJ1-2; no firm D call. Germline V gives CDR1 LGHDT, CDR2 YNNKEL (reference sequence). This CDR3 is 15 amino acids long. Between the trimmed V and J ends, which lost 1 base and 4 bases, there was a span of 13 bases. Written as DNA, the CDR3 is TGTGCCAGCAGCCAAGGGGCAGGCAATTTCTATGGCTACACCTTC. Translation: CASSQGAGNFYGYTF.

The chain combines TRBV28 with TRBJ2-7; TRBD1 matches 7 bases. Germline trimming cut 5 bases from V and 2 bases from J; bases unmatched to any gene: 6. This CDR3 is built from 14 residues. CDR1 MDHEN and CDR2 SYDVKM come from the germline V gene. In DNA, the CDR3 is TGTGCCAGCAGTCCCGCCGGGACAGCCTACGAGCAGTACTTC. This gives the protein CASSPAGTAYEQYF.

This clone was picked up a small number of times. The V gene is TRBV18, the J gene TRBJ2-5; D tentatively reads TRBD1 or TRBD2 (5 bases each). Germline V CDR1 and CDR2: KGHSH, LQKENI. This CDR3 has 15 residues. V was trimmed by 2 bases and J by 3 bases, leaving 13 bases between them. Here the CDR3 reads CASSPGTRGEETQYF. The CDR3 DNA sequence: TGTGCCAGCTCACCAGGGACGAGGGGTGAAGAGACCCAGTACTTC.

This clone was observed once. The genes are TRBV9 and TRBJ2-7, with 8 positions matching TRBD1. Germline-derived CDR1 and CDR2 are SGDLS and YYNGEE. The V segment lost 3 bases and the J segment 6 bases; nucleotides outside the gene matches: 5. This CDR3 is 13 amino acids long. In nucleotides, the CDR3 is TGTGCCAGCAGCGGCACAACAGGGGGCGAGCAGTACTTC. Residues: CASSGTTGGEQYF.

This clone was seen more than once but under ten times. The chain recombines TRBV3-1 (or the pseudogene TRBV3-2) with TRBJ1-6; weak D call: TRBD1 (5 bases). Germline V gene lookup returns CDR1 LGHDT and CDR2 YNNKEL (reference sequence). Trimming left V 2 bases short and J 9 bases short, with 11 bases between. The CDR3 is 14 amino acids. The CDR3 sequence is CASSQPGRGSPLHF. The CDR3 nucleotides are TGTGCCAGCAGCCAACCAGGGAGGGGTTCACCCCTCCACTTT.

The chain carries TRBV5-4 and TRBJ2-7, with D perhaps being TRBD1 or TRBD2 (5 bases each). With 4 bases removed from V and 6 bases from J, the gap between germline ends came to 17 bases. The CDR3 spans 14 residues. The V gene's germline CDR1 is SGHNT and CDR2 YYREEE (reference sequence). DNA of the CDR3: TGTGCCAGCAGCCCAACCATTGGGACCACCGAGCAGTACTTC. It specifies CASSPTIGTTEQYF.

J is TRBJ1-5 and V is TRBV5-5; D might be TRBD1 (6 bases). Germline CDR1 and CDR2: SGHKS and YYEKEE (reference sequence). This CDR3 has 14 amino acids. V lost 0 bases, J lost 6 bases, and 10 bases lay in between. CDR3 region: CASSLAGDLQPQHF. In nucleotides, the CDR3 is TGTGCCAGCAGCTTGGCAGGGGATCTTCAGCCCCAGCATTTT.

The rearrangement links TRBV7-9 to TRBJ1-4; unclear D gene. The CDR3 spans 16 residues. Germline values: CDR1 SEHNR, CDR2 FQNEAQ (reference sequence). V was cut by 1 base and J by 7 bases, with 16 bases left in between. The CDR3 DNA is TGTGCCAGCAGCTTAGATAGGACCACCCTGGGTGAAAAACTGTTTTTT. Amino acid sequence: CASSLDRTTLGEKLFF.

The gene calls are TRBV30 and TRBJ1-2; 9 nucleotides agree with TRBD1. After removal of 0 bases from V and 8 bases from J, the junction contained 7 bases not matched to a gene. The CDR3 sequence is 14 residues long. Germline CDR1 reads GTSNPN; CDR2 reads SVGIG (reference sequence). This chain's CDR3 is CAWSVNRGLGGYTF. In nucleotides, the CDR3 is TGTGCCTGGAGTGTTAACAGGGGGCTTGGAGGCTACACCTTC.

The J gene is TRBJ2-7, the V gene TRBV9; 7 bases map to TRBD2. The CDR3 runs 14 residues. The germline gives CDR1 SGDLS, CDR2 YYNGEE. Germline trimming cut 1 base from V and 6 bases from J; bases unmatched to any gene: 7. In DNA form, the CDR3 reads TGTGCCAGCAGCGTAATGGCGGGGGTAGGCGAGCAGTACTTC. It encodes CASSVMAGVGEQYF.

Points on this clone: The identical CDR3 is also encoded by other nucleotide sequences in the sample. CDR3 sequence reads: CASSFWGRDTQYF. The CDR3 nucleotides read TGCGCCAGCAGCTTTTGGGGAAGAGATACGCAGTATTTT. V and J are TRBV5-1 and TRBJ2-3; no reliable D call. The germline V gene encodes CDR1 SGHRS and CDR2 YFSETQ. The V and J ends lost 2 bases and 5 bases respectively, with 9 bases between them. This CDR3 region has 13 residues.

The rearrangement joins TRBV4-3 to TRBJ1-2; TRBD1 might be the D (5 bases). The V and J ends lost 4 bases and 7 bases respectively, with 22 bases between them. Germline CDR1 is LGHNA and CDR2 is YSLEER. The CDR3 totals 16 residues. CDR3 sequence (DNA): TGCGCCAGCAGCCCGTCTGGGCTGGCAGGGAATGCTGGCTACACCTTC. This encodes CASSPSGLAGNAGYTF.